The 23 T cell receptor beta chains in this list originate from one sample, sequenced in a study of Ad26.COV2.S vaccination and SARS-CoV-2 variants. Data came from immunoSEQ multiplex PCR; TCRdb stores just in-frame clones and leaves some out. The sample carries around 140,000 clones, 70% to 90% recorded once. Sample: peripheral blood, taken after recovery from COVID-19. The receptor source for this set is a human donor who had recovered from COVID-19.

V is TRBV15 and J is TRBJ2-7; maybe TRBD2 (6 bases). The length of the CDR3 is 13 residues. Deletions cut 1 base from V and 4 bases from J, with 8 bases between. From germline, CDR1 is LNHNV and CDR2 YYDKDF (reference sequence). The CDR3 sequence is CATSRAGDYEQYF. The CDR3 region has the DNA TGTGCCACCAGCAGAGCGGGGGATTACGAGCAGTACTTC.

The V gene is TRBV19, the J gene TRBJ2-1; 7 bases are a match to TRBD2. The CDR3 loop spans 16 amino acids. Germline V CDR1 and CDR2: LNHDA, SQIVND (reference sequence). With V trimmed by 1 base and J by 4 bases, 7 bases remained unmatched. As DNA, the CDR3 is TGTGCCAGTAGTATAGCTCCTAGCGGATTTTACAATGAGCAGTTCTTC. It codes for CASSIAPSGFYNEQFF.

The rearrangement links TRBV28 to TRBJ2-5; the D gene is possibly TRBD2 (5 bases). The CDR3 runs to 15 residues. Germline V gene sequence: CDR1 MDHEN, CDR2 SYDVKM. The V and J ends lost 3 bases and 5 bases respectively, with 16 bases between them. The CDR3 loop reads CASSFTGVDRETQYF. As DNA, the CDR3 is TGTGCCAGCAGTTTTACCGGGGTTGATAGGGAGACCCAGTACTTC.

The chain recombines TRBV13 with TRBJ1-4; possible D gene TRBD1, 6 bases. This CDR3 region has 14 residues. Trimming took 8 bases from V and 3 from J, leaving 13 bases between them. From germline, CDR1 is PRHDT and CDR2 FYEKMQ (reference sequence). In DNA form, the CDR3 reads TGTGCCAGCGGAACAGGGTTTCCTAATGAAAAACTGTTTTTT. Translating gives CASGTGFPNEKLFF.

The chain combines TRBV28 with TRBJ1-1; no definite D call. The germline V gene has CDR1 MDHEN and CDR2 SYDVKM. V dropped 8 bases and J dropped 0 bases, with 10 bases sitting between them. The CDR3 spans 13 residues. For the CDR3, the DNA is TGTGCCAGCCTACCATTTATGAACACTGAAGCTTTCTTT. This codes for CASLPFMNTEAFF.

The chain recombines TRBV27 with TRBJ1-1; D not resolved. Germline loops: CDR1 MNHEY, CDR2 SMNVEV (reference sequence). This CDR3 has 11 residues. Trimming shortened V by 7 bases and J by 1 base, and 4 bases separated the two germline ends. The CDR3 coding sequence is TGTGCCAGCACAGGGAACACTGAAGCTTTCTTT. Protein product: CASTGNTEAFF.

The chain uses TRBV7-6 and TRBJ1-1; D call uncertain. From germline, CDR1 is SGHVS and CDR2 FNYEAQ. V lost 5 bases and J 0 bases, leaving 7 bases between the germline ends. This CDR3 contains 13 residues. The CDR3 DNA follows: TGTGCCAGCAGCGAGGGTATGAACACTGAAGCTTTCTTT. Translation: CASSEGMNTEAFF.

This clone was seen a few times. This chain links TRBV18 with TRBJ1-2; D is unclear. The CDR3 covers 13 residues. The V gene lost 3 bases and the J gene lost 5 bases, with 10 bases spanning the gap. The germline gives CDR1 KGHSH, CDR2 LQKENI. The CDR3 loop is CASSPNKAYGYTF. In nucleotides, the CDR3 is TGTGCCAGCTCACCTAACAAGGCTTATGGCTACACCTTC.

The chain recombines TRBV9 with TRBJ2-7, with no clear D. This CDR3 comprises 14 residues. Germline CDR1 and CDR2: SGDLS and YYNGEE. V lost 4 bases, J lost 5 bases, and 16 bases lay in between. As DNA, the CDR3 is TGTGCCAGCAGCCCCCGGATACAAACCCACGAGCAGTACTTC. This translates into CASSPRIQTHEQYF.

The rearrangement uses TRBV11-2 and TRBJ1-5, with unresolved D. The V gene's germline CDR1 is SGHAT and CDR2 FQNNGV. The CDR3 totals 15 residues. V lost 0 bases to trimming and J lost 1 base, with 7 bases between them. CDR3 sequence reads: CASSLDLGSNQPQHF. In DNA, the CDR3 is TGTGCCAGCAGCTTAGATTTAGGCAGCAATCAGCCCCAGCATTTT.

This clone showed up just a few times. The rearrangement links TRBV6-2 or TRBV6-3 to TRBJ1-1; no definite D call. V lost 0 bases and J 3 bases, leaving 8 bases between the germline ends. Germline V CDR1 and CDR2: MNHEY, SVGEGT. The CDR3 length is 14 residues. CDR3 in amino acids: CASSYSDVYTEAFF. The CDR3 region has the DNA TGTGCCAGCAGTTACTCGGATGTATACACTGAAGCTTTCTTT.

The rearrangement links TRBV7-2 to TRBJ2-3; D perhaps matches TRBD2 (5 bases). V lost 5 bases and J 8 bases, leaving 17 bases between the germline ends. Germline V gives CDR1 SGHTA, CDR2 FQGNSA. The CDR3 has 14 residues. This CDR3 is CASSTRSSLGTQYF. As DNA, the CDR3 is TGTGCCAGCAGCACCCGTTCTAGCTTGGGTACGCAGTATTTT. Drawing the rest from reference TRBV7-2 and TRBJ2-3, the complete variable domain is GAGVSQSPSNKVTEKGKDVELRCDPISGHTALYWYRQSLGQGLEFLIYFQGNSAPDKSGLPSDRFSAERTGGSVSTLTIQRTQQEDSAVYLCASSTRSSLGTQYFGPGTRLTVL.

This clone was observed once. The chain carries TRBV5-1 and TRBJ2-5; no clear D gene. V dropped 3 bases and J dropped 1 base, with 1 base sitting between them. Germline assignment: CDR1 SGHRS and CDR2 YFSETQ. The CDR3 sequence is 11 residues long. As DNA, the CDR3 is TGCGCCAGCAGCTCCCAAGAGACCCAGTACTTC. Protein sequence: CASSSQETQYF.

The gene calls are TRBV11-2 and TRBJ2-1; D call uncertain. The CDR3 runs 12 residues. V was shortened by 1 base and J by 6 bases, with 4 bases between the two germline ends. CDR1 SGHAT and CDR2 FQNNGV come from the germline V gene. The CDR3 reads CASSLVSNEQFF. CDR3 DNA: TGTGCCAGCAGCTTAGTGAGCAATGAGCAGTTCTTC.

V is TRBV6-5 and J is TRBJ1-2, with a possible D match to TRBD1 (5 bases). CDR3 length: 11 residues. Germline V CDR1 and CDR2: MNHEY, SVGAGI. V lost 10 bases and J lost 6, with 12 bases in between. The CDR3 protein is CANTQGDGYTF. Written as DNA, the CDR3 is TGTGCCAACACCCAGGGTGATGGCTACACCTTC.

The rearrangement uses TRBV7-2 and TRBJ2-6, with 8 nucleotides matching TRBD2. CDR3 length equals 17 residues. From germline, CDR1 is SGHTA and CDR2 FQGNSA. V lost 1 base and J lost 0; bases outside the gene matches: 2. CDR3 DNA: TGTGCCAGCAGCTTAGGACGGGGGGGCTCTGGGGCCAACGTCCTGACTTTC. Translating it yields CASSLGRGGSGANVLTF.

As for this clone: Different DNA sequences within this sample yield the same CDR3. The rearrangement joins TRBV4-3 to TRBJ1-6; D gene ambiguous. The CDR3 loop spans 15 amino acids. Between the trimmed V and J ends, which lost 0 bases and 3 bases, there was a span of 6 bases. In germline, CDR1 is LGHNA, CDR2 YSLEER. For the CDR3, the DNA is TGCGCCAGCAGCCAAGACAGAAACTATAATTCACCCCTCCACTTT. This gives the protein CASSQDRNYNSPLHF.

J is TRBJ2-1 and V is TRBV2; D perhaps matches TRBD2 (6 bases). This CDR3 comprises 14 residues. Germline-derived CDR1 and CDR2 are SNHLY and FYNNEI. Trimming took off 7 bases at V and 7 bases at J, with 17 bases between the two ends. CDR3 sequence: CASIERAFRNEQFF. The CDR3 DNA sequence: TGTGCCAGCATTGAGCGGGCATTTCGGAATGAGCAGTTCTTC.

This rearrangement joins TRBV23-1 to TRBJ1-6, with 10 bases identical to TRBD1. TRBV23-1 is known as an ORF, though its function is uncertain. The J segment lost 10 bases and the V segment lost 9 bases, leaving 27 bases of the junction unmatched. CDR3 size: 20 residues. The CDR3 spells CARSTTGPRDRGFLKSPLHF. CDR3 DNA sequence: TGCGCCAGGTCCACGACCGGGCCCCGGGACAGGGGATTCTTAAAGTCACCCCTCCACTTT.

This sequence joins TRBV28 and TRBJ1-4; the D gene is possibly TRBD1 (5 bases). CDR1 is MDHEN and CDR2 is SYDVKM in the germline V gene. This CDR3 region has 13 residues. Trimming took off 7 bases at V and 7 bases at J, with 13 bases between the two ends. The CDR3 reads CASTISGLEKLFF. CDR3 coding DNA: TGTGCCAGCACCATCTCGGGACTTGAAAAACTGTTTTTT. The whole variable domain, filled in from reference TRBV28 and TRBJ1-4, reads DVKVTQSSRYLVKRTGEKVFLECVQDMDHENMFWYRQDPGLGLRLIYFSYDVKMKEKGDIPEGYSVSREKKERFSLILESASTNQTSMYLCASTISGLEKLFFGSGTQLSVL.

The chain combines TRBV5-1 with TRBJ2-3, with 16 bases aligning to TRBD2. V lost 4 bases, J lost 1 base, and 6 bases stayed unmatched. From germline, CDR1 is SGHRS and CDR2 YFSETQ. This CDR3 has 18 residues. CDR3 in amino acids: CASSPGTSGGAGTDTQYF. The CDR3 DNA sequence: TGCGCCAGCAGCCCCGGGACTAGCGGGGGGGCGGGCACAGATACGCAGTATTTT. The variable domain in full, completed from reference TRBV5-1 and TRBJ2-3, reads KAGVTQTPRYLIKTRGQQVTLSCSPISGHRSVSWYQQTPGQGLQFLFEYFSETQRNKGNFPGRFSGRQFSNSRSEMNVSTLELGDSALYLCASSPGTSGGAGTDTQYFGPGTRLTVL.

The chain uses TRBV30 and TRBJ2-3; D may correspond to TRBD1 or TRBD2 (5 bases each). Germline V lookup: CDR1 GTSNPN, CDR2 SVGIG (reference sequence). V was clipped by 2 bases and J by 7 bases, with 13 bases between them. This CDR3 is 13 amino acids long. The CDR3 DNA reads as TGTGCCTGGAGTTTGAGGGGTTCGAATACGCAGTATTTT. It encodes CAWSLRGSNTQYF.

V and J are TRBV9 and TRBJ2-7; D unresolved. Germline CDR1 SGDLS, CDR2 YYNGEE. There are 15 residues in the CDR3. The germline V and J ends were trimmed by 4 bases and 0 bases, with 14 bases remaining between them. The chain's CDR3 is CASSPQEGLSYEQYF. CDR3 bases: TGTGCCAGCAGCCCTCAGGAAGGCCTCTCCTACGAGCAGTACTTC.